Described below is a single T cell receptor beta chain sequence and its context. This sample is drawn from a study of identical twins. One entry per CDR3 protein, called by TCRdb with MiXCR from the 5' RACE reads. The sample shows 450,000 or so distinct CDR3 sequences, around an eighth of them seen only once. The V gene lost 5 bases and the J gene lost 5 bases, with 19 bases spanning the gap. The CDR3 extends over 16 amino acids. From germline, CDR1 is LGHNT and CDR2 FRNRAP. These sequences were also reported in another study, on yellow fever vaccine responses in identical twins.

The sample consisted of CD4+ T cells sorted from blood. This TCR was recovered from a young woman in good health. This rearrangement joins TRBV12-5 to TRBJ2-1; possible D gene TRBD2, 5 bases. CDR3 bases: TGTGCTAGTGGTGGCCCGGGAATGCGGTATAACAATGAGCAGTTCTTC. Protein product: CASGGPGMRYNNEQFF.